This T cell receptor (beta chain) was documented in a study of beta chain features in type 1 diabetes. The CDR3 totals 14 residues. The germline V and J ends were trimmed by 4 bases and 2 bases, with 9 bases remaining between them. Looked up from germline, CDR1 is LNHDA and CDR2 is SQIVND (reference sequence). The entirety of the isolated RNA underwent reverse transcription, so expressed TCRB transcripts were sequenced. The repertoire was sequenced with immunoSEQ multiplex PCR; TCRdb's copy has only in-frame clones and lacks some. The sample includes 80,000 to 90,000 clones, 30% to 35% of them seen just once.

The chain is built from TRBV19 and TRBJ1-3, with D possibly being TRBD1 (5 bases). Sequenced input: stem cell memory CD4+ T cells from blood. This TCR derives from a young woman in good health. CDR3 protein: CASSKDTTGNTIYF. The CDR3, as DNA: TGTGCCAGTAGTAAGGACACTACTGGAAACACCATATATTTT.